The 26 T cell receptor beta chains below were found in one sample sequenced in a study of PD-L1 blockade in urothelial cancer. Described time point: peripheral blood 6 weeks after treatment start. Clones were sequenced by immunoSEQ multiplex PCR, and TCRdb holds only the in-frame ones, with some missing. The data contain 40,000 to 55,000 clones, 91% of them singletons. Material: PBMCs, obtained around atezolizumab (anti-PD-L1) treatment. These receptors came from a man in his sixties or seventies with urothelial cancer.

This sequence joins TRBV7-3 and TRBJ2-5; a weak D match, TRBD2 (5 bases). V was cut by 5 bases and J by 0 bases, with 10 bases left in between. CDR3 size: 14 residues. Germline values: CDR1 SGHTA, CDR2 FQGTGA. The CDR3 sequence is CASSPSGYQETQYF. Here the CDR3 DNA reads TGTGCCAGCAGCCCTTCGGGGTACCAAGAGACCCAGTACTTC.

This CDR3 is CASSLPGGTGGYTF. The CDR3 nucleotides are TGTGCCAGCAGTCTACCAGGAGGTACAGGGGGCTACACCTTC. The V gene is TRBV28, the J gene TRBJ1-2; D is perhaps TRBD1 (6 bases). Trimming pared 5 bases from V and 8 bases from J, leaving 18 bases between. The CDR3 has 14 amino acids. The germline V gene encodes CDR1 MDHEN and CDR2 SYDVKM.

The J gene is TRBJ1-4, the V gene TRBV30; the D is unclear. Germline-derived CDR1 and CDR2 are GTSNPN and SVGIG (reference sequence). The CDR3 is made up of 14 amino acids. V was cut by 7 bases and J by 0 bases, with 12 bases left in between. The CDR3 is CASRLGSTNEKLFF. CDR3 sequence (DNA): TGTGCCTCTAGACTCGGGTCAACTAATGAAAAACTGTTTTTT. The variable domain in full, with the rest retrieved from reference TRBV30 and TRBJ1-4, is SQTIHQWPATLVQPVGSPLSLECTVEGTSNPNLYWYRQAAGRGLQLLFYSVGIGQISSEVPQNLSASRPQDRQFILSSKKLLLSDSGFYLCASRLGSTNEKLFFGSGTQLSVL.

The sample holds a few counts of this clone. The chain uses TRBV29-1 and TRBJ1-5; D not certain. The germline gives CDR1 SQVTM, CDR2 ANQGSEA. The length of the CDR3 is 12 residues. Trimming stripped 4 bases from V and 4 bases from J, with 8 bases between. The CDR3 sequence: CSVGFGNQPQHF. In DNA form, the CDR3 reads TGCAGCGTTGGGTTCGGGAATCAGCCCCAGCATTTT.

CDR3 sequence (DNA): TGTGCCAGCAGCCCTGGACAGGCTTTAAACTACGAGCAGTACTTC. The encoded protein is CASSPGQALNYEQYF. This rearrangement joins TRBV28 to TRBJ2-7, with 7 bases matching TRBD1. The germline V gene encodes CDR1 MDHEN and CDR2 SYDVKM. Trimming cost V 6 bases and J 3 bases; bases outside gene matches: 11. The CDR3 sequence is 15 residues long.

The chain is built from TRBV4-1 and TRBJ1-1, with 7 bases fitting TRBD1. This CDR3 has 17 amino acids. CDR1 is MGHRA, CDR2 YSYEKL, per germline. V was clipped by 1 base and J by 0 bases; unmatched bases: 8. The CDR3 nucleotides are TGCGCCAGCAGCCAAGCGGGACAGTATGAAGTGAACACTGAAGCTTTCTTT. Translating it yields CASSQAGQYEVNTEAFF.

The rearrangement joins TRBV28 to TRBJ2-7; 7 positions match TRBD2. This CDR3 has 15 amino acids. V dropped 3 bases and J dropped 2; count of bases not matched to a gene: 7. Germline CDR1 MDHEN, CDR2 SYDVKM. This CDR3 reads CASSFPSGVAYEQYF. DNA for the CDR3: TGTGCCAGCAGTTTCCCTAGCGGAGTGGCCTACGAGCAGTACTTC.

The genes are TRBV28 and TRBJ2-7; TRBD2 might be the D (6 bases). CDR3 length: 15 amino acids. Germline lookup yields CDR1 MDHEN and CDR2 SYDVKM. V was trimmed by 3 bases and J by 2 bases, leaving 14 bases between them. CDR3 coding DNA: TGTGCCAGCAGTTTCTTCCTCGGCGGGACCTACGAGCAGTACTTC. Translation gives CASSFFLGGTYEQYF.

CDR3 DNA sequence: TGCGCCAGCAGCTTTAAGACACGTTCCTACAATGAGCAGTTCTTC. Translating gives CASSFKTRSYNEQFF. The rearrangement uses TRBV5-1 and TRBJ2-1, with no clear D. From germline, CDR1 is SGHRS and CDR2 YFSETQ. This CDR3 has 15 residues. V lost 2 bases and J lost 1, with 10 bases in between.

This sequence joins TRBV10-3 and TRBJ2-7; TRBD2 is a possible D gene (5 bases). Germline-derived CDR1 and CDR2 are ENHRY and SYGVKD. The CDR3 consists of 15 residues. The V end was cut by 10 bases, the J end by 4 bases, with 23 bases between. Here the CDR3 DNA reads TGTGCCACCTCCCCGAGGGAGATAGAAGATTACGAGCAGTACTTC. Translated, it gives CATSPREIEDYEQYF.

V usage is TRBV12-5 and J usage is TRBJ1-1; 9 nucleotides agree with TRBD1. The CDR3 has 13 residues. The V and J ends lost 1 base and 8 bases, in that order; junction bases with no gene match: 2. CDR1 is LGHNT, CDR2 FRNRAP, per germline. CDR3 protein: CASGLAQGAEAFF. The CDR3 nucleotides are TGTGCTAGTGGTTTGGCACAGGGGGCAGAAGCTTTCTTT.

The CDR3 reads CASRESEASEYF. Written as DNA, the CDR3 is TGTGCCAGTCGGGAGTCGGAAGCATCGGAGTACTTC. This chain connects TRBV6-5 to TRBJ2-4; D possibly corresponds to TRBD2 (6 bases). The CDR3 runs to 12 residues. The germline V gene has CDR1 MNHEY and CDR2 SVGAGI. V lost 9 bases, J lost 14 bases, and 20 bases lay in between.

This CDR3 is CASSPALTSGRVFVHEQYF. CDR3 DNA: TGTGCCAGCAGCCCGGCCTTGACTAGCGGGAGAGTTTTTGTCCACGAGCAGTACTTC. The chain uses TRBV7-6 and TRBJ2-7, with TRBD2 matching 12 bases. CDR3 length equals 19 residues. The trim removed 5 bases at V and 5 bases at J, leaving 19 bases unmatched. CDR1 is SGHVS and CDR2 is FNYEAQ in the germline V gene.

The rearrangement uses TRBV25-1 and TRBJ1-1, with TRBD1 as a possible D gene (5 bases). Trimming took 6 bases from V and 8 from J, leaving 16 bases between them. CDR1 and CDR2 from the germline V gene are MGHDK and SYGVNS. The CDR3 has 13 amino acids. CDR3 nucleotide sequence: TGTGCCAGCAGGCCCATTGGGGCAGGGGAAGCTTTCTTT. Its protein product is CASRPIGAGEAFF.

The gene calls are TRBV5-5 and TRBJ2-3; 8 bases are shared with TRBD2. Looked up from germline, CDR1 is SGHKS and CDR2 is YYEKEE (reference sequence). Unmatched junction bases numbered 2, after V lost 0 bases and J lost 5 bases. The CDR3 has 14 residues. The CDR3: CASSLDGREDTQYF. The CDR3 DNA is TGTGCCAGCAGCTTGGACGGGAGGGAAGATACGCAGTATTTT.

This clone was counted a single time. The J gene is TRBJ2-7, the V gene TRBV10-2, with D tentatively TRBD2 (7 bases). V was trimmed by 3 bases and J by 7 bases, leaving 22 bases between them. Looked up from germline, CDR1 is WSHSY and CDR2 is SAAADI. The CDR3 is 16 residues long. The CDR3 loop is CASSDRFGGRDGEQYF. CDR3 nucleotides: TGCGCCAGCAGTGACCGTTTCGGGGGGCGAGACGGGGAGCAGTACTTC.

In this sample, this clone turned up once. The chain carries TRBV5-1 and TRBJ2-7, with 8 bases lining up with TRBD1. Germline CDR1 and CDR2: SGHRS and YFSETQ. CDR3 length equals 15 residues. The V and J ends lost 5 bases and 7 bases, in that order; junction bases with no gene match: 14. The CDR3 is CASSSSPDRAGEQYF. For the CDR3, the DNA is TGCGCCAGCAGTTCCTCTCCGGACAGGGCCGGGGAGCAGTACTTC.

The V call is TRBV5-4, the J call TRBJ2-7; 9 bases are shared with TRBD2. CDR3 length equals 15 residues. Germline V gene data show CDR1 as SGHNT and CDR2 as YYREEE (reference sequence). With 2 bases clipped from V and 4 bases from J, the junction kept 7 bases outside the gene matches. Written as DNA, the CDR3 is TGTGCCAGCAGCTTAGGCGGGAGGGCTCATTACGAGCAGTACTTC. Translated: CASSLGGRAHYEQYF.

The chain has TRBV7-8 and TRBJ2-7; D may be TRBD1 (6 bases). CDR1 SGHVS and CDR2 FQNEAQ come from the germline V gene. With 0 bases removed from V and 5 bases from J, the gap between germline ends came to 11 bases. This CDR3 is built from 14 residues. For the CDR3, the DNA is TGTGCCAGCAGCTTAGCAACAGGGTTGCACGAGCAGTACTTC. Its protein is CASSLATGLHEQYF.

The chain uses TRBV6-7 and TRBJ1-1, with TRBD1 as a possible D gene (6 bases). TRBV6-7 qualifies as an ORF whose function is uncertain. Trimming removed 1 base at V and 1 base at J, with 16 bases between. There are 17 residues in the CDR3. As DNA, the CDR3 is TGTGCCAGCAGTTACTTGAGCAGGGGTTGGGGGAACACTGAAGCTTTCTTT. It encodes CASSYLSRGWGNTEAFF.

This clone was counted once. This sequence joins TRBV6-5 and TRBJ2-1; 7 bases align to TRBD1. V was clipped by 6 bases and J by 6 bases; unmatched bases: 8. Germline CDR1 reads MNHEY; CDR2 reads SVGAGI. The CDR3 loop spans 14 amino acids. The CDR3 nucleotides are TGTGCCAGCAGGGTGGACAGGCTTCCCAATGAGCAGTTCTTC. Residues: CASRVDRLPNEQFF.

In this sample, this clone turned up once. This chain uses TRBV7-2 with TRBJ2-7, with a tentative D call TRBD1 (6 bases). V lost 2 bases and J lost 5, with 10 bases in between. Germline V lookup: CDR1 SGHTA, CDR2 FQGNSA. CDR3 length: 13 residues. CDR3 region: CASSLTTGNEQYF. The CDR3 DNA reads as TGTGCCAGCAGCTTAACTACAGGGAACGAGCAGTACTTC.

Only one count was recorded for this clone. This chain joins TRBV25-1 and TRBJ1-4; no clear D. Germline V lookup: CDR1 MGHDK, CDR2 SYGVNS. The CDR3 spans 15 residues. Between the trimmed V and J ends, which lost 5 bases and 7 bases, there was a span of 17 bases. The CDR3 nucleotides are TGTGCCAGCAGTACACAGAGAGTAGGAGGTGAAAAACTGTTTTTT. Translating gives CASSTQRVGGEKLFF.

V and J are TRBV7-9 and TRBJ1-2; TRBD1 matches at 9 bases. Germline trimming cut 6 bases from V and 8 bases from J; bases unmatched to any gene: 13. The CDR3 is 15 residues long. CDR1 SEHNR and CDR2 FQNEAQ come from the germline V gene (reference sequence). CDR3 DNA sequence: TGTGCCAGCAGGTCCTCCGGGACAGGGTTTATGGGCTACACCTTC. Protein: CASRSSGTGFMGYTF.

The chain links TRBV19 to TRBJ2-2, with 11 positions matching TRBD1. CDR3 size: 15 residues. With 7 bases clipped from V and 7 bases from J, the junction kept 8 bases outside the gene matches. Per germline, CDR1 LNHDA and CDR2 SQIVND (reference sequence). The DNA of the CDR3 is TGTGCCAGTATGTCCGGGACAGGGGGAATCGGGGAGCTGTTTTTT. This encodes CASMSGTGGIGELFF.

The J gene is TRBJ2-7, the V gene TRBV28; D call uncertain. V was clipped by 6 bases and J by 3 bases, with 9 bases between them. This CDR3 has 12 residues. The V gene's germline CDR1 is MDHEN and CDR2 SYDVKM. The CDR3 is CASSSVLYEQYF. Written as DNA, the CDR3 is TGTGCCAGCAGCTCGGTCCTCTACGAGCAGTACTTC.